The entry below describes one TCR beta chain. This specimen belongs to a study of blood T cell repertoires in COVID-19. Study summary: From the United States, Italy and Spain came samples of acute and convalescent COVID-19. T cells, B-cell-depleted T cells, or PBMCs provided the cDNA or gDNA that served as material.

The authors' processing: For nucleated cells, counts were estimated from reference gene primer amplification. Profiling relied on immunoSEQ multiplex PCR, and the TCRdb table lists in-frame clones only, not all of them. That table gives V, J and clone size, and the DNA gave D and trimming. The profile shows nearly 55,000 clones, more than 70% of them singletons. Trimming pared 3 bases from V and 2 bases from J, leaving 17 bases between. The CDR3 length is 16 residues. Germline V CDR1 and CDR2: ENHRY, SYGVKD. The V and J genes are TRBV10-3 and TRBJ2-7; tentative D call: TRBD1 (6 bases). Material for sequencing was peripheral blood. This sequence was found in a man aged 70-80 years with active COVID-19. The CDR3 region is CAISDLGTPNPYEQYF. The CDR3 DNA reads as TGTGCCATCAGTGATCTCGGGACACCAAATCCCTACGAGCAGTACTTC.